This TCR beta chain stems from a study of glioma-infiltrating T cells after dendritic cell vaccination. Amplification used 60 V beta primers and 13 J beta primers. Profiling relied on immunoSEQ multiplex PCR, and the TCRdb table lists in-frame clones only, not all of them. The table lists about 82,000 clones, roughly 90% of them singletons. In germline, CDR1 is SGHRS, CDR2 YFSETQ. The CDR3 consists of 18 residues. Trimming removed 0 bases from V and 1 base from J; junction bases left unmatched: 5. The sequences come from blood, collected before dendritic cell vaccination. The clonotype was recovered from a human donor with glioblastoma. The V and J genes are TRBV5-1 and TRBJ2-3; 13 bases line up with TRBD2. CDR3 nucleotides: TGCGCCAGCAGCTTGGCTACTAGCGGGAGGGCGGGCACAGATACGCAGTATTTT. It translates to CASSLATSGRAGTDTQYF.